Below, 29 T cell receptor beta chains from the same sample are listed, as sequenced in a study of post-analysis software for immune sequencing data. Study outcomes and limitations: Patients used about five TRBV segments, including TRBV5-6, TRBV5-1 and TRBV20-1, more often than controls.

Their antigen targets remain unknown. Every TCR beta cDNA library bore unique molecular identifiers. TCRdb fed the PCR reads into MiXCR, producing one record per CDR3 protein. This table holds around 250,000 distinct CDR3 sequences, 30% to 45% found once. The sample was blood. These TCRs come from a girl between 5 and 17 years old with multiple sclerosis.

This clonotype was seen more than once but under ten times. V usage is TRBV10-1 and J usage is TRBJ2-1; perhaps D is TRBD1 or TRBD2 (6 bases each). The CDR3 is 13 amino acids. Germline CDR1 WNHNN, CDR2 SYGVQD (reference sequence). V was clipped by 4 bases and J by 8 bases, with 12 bases between them. The CDR3 bases are TGCGCCAGCAGTGGGGGGGCGAAGCATGAGCAGTTCTTC. It yields the protein CASSGGAKHEQFF.

In regard to this clonotype: At one end the junction does not follow the germline gene, possibly because of a read error. The chain has TRBV2 and TRBJ2-3; D assignment may be TRBD1 or TRBD2 (6 bases each). Germline loops: CDR1 SNHLY, CDR2 FYNNEI. CDR3 length: 15 residues. For the CDR3, the DNA is TGTGCCAGCGGTGAACGGCGGGGACACACAAATACGCAGTATTTT. It encodes CASGERRGHTNTQYF.

The chain couples TRBV20-1 to TRBJ2-3; 10 nucleotides align to TRBD1. CDR3 length equals 17 residues. With 1 base clipped from V and 2 bases from J, the junction kept 9 bases outside the gene matches. Germline values: CDR1 DFQATT, CDR2 SNEGSKA (reference sequence). CDR3: CSARGNMGQGFTDTQYF. CDR3 coding DNA: TGCAGTGCTAGAGGAAACATGGGACAGGGGTTCACAGATACGCAGTATTTT.

V and J are TRBV3-1 and TRBJ2-1, with 7 bases fitting TRBD1. CDR1 and CDR2 from the germline V gene are LGHDT and YNNKEL (reference sequence). The CDR3 covers 16 residues. J lost 0 bases, V lost 4 bases, and 6 bases had no gene match. The CDR3 reads CASSPEGTVSYNEQFF. The DNA of the CDR3 is TGTGCCAGCAGCCCAGAGGGGACAGTCTCCTACAATGAGCAGTTCTTC.

About this clonotype: Just one base apart from a much larger clone, this may be a read error. The V call is TRBV7-2, the J call TRBJ2-5; D is possibly TRBD2 (5 bases). The closer fit of TRBJ2-4 to the DNA end suggests the J call may be wrong. CDR3 length: 16 residues. Germline values: CDR1 SGHTA, CDR2 FQGNSA. The CDR3 DNA follows: TGTGCCAGCAGCTTAGGGGCTAGCCCTACCAAAAACATTCAGTACTTC. The encoded protein is CASSLGASPTKNIQYF.

This clonotype showed up just a few times. The rearrangement joins TRBV3-1 to TRBJ1-1, with a weak D call TRBD1 (5 bases). The germline V and J ends were trimmed by 2 bases and 2 bases, with 6 bases remaining between them. CDR1 and CDR2 from the germline V gene are LGHDT and YNNKEL (reference sequence). The CDR3 is made up of 13 amino acids. The CDR3 sequence: CASSQQGNTEAFF. For the CDR3, the DNA is TGTGCCAGCAGCCAACAGGGAAACACTGAAGCTTTCTTT. The full variable domain, rest sourced from reference TRBV3-1 and TRBJ1-1, is DTAVSQTPKYLVTQMGNDKSIKCEQNLGHDTMYWYKQDSKKFLKIMFSYNNKELIINETVPNRFSPKSPDKAHLNLHINSLELGDSAVYFCASSQQGNTEAFFGQGTRLTVV.

The chain employs TRBV28 and TRBJ2-2; D gene unclear. This CDR3 is built from 15 residues. With 5 bases removed from V and 3 bases from J, the gap between germline ends came to 13 bases. Germline V CDR1 and CDR2: MDHEN, SYDVKM. The CDR3 DNA reads TGTGCCAGCAGTCCCTCAGGTACCCACACCGGGGAGCTGTTTTTT. It encodes CASSPSGTHTGELFF.

This chain uses TRBV2 with TRBJ1-5, with no clear D. V was trimmed by 10 bases and J by 7 bases, leaving 17 bases between them. The V gene's germline CDR1 is SNHLY and CDR2 FYNNEI. This CDR3 has 13 residues. In DNA form, the CDR3 reads TGTGCCATTAGGCAAAACGACGGGCAGCCCCAGCATTTT. Amino acid sequence: CAIRQNDGQPQHF.

This rearrangement joins TRBV7-9 to TRBJ2-1, with 10 positions matching TRBD1. With V trimmed by 4 bases and J by 8 bases, 8 bases remained unmatched. Looked up from germline, CDR1 is SEHNR and CDR2 is FQNEAQ (reference sequence). The CDR3 length is 15 residues. The CDR3 region has the DNA TGTGCCAGCAGCTACCGACAGGGGGCAGTTGATGAGCAGTTCTTC. Translation: CASSYRQGAVDEQFF.

With respect to this clonotype: A single base separates this from a much larger clone, so it may be a read error. The rearrangement uses TRBV2 and TRBJ2-4; no definite D call. The germline gives CDR1 SNHLY, CDR2 FYNNEI. V was shortened by 1 base and J by 11 bases, with 9 bases between the two germline ends. The CDR3 is 12 amino acids. CDR3 in DNA: TGTGCCAGCAGTGAAGGCCGCATCGTTCAGTACTTC. Its translation is CASSEGRIVQYF.

This clonotype appeared once. One base away lies a much larger clone, so this may be a sequencing read error. The rearrangement joins TRBV6-5 to TRBJ2-1, with unresolved D. The J call may be in error: the DNA end matches TRBJ2-7 better. This CDR3 is built from 13 residues. Germline V gives CDR1 MNHEY, CDR2 SVGAGI. CDR3 nucleotides: TGTGCCAGCAGTTCCGACGGATACAATGAGCAGTACTTC. This codes for CASSSDGYNEQYF.

V usage is TRBV12-3 or TRBV12-4 and J usage is TRBJ1-5; 7 bases map to TRBD1. The V gene end was trimmed by 6 bases and the J gene end by 9 bases; junction bases not matched to a gene: 5. The CDR3 contains 12 residues. The DNA for the CDR3 is TGTGCCAGCAGGGCAGGGGGGACGCCCCAGCATTTT. This sequence encodes CASRAGGTPQHF.

The chain has TRBV6-1 and TRBJ1-5; a weak D match, TRBD1 (6 bases). This CDR3 is 13 amino acids long. V was pared by 10 bases and J by 7 bases, with 17 bases between. Per germline, CDR1 MNHNS and CDR2 SASEGT. CDR3 amino acids: CATEGGWRQPQHF. As DNA, the CDR3 is TGTGCCACCGAGGGGGGCTGGCGGCAGCCCCAGCATTTT.

The chain employs TRBV14 and TRBJ2-1; D not resolved. Germline CDR1 SGHDN, CDR2 FVKESK. V lost 1 base to trimming and J lost 0 bases, with 7 bases between them. The length of the CDR3 is 15 residues. The CDR3 DNA reads as TGTGCCAGCAGCCAAGGACATAGCTCCTACAATGAGCAGTTCTTC. Its translation: CASSQGHSSYNEQFF.

V gene TRBV10-3 combines with J gene TRBJ1-5; D remains unclear. V was cut by 1 base and J by 4 bases, with 8 bases left in between. The CDR3 totals 14 residues. Germline assignment: CDR1 ENHRY and CDR2 SYGVKD. CDR3 nucleotide sequence: TGTGCCATCAGTGAGTATGGTGCTAATCAGCCCCAGCATTTT. Encoded protein: CAISEYGANQPQHF.

This clonotype has ten or more counts. The CDR3 protein is CASTGTSSSYNEQFF. For the CDR3, the DNA is TGTGCCAGCACCGGGACTAGCTCCTCCTACAATGAGCAGTTCTTC. J is TRBJ2-1 and V is TRBV5-5; 9 bases are a match to TRBD2. Germline lookup yields CDR1 SGHKS and CDR2 YYEKEE (reference sequence). The CDR3 runs 15 residues. Trimming removed 6 bases from V and 0 bases from J; junction bases left unmatched: 4.

This clonotype was seen ten or more times. The chain has TRBV12-3 or TRBV12-4 and TRBJ1-1; TRBD1 is a possible D gene (5 bases). Trimming cost V 9 bases and J 4 bases, with 21 bases left between them. This CDR3 spans 15 amino acids. Here the CDR3 reads CASSLSPSGGTEAFF. CDR3 sequence (DNA): TGTGCCAGTTCCCTCTCCCCGTCGGGGGGCACTGAAGCTTTCTTT.

This chain connects TRBV15 to TRBJ2-1; 11 bases agree with TRBD2. J lost 5 bases, V lost 2 bases, and 5 bases had no gene match. This CDR3 contains 16 residues. CDR1 LNHNV and CDR2 YYDKDF come from the germline V gene (reference sequence). The CDR3 nucleotides read TGTGCCACCAGCAGAACCCTAGCGGGGGGCGACAATGAGCAGTTCTTC. Its translation is CATSRTLAGGDNEQFF.

This clonotype was observed at least ten times. The gene calls are TRBV6-5 and TRBJ2-1; D gene uncertain. This CDR3 has 13 amino acids. V was cut by 4 bases and J by 4 bases, with 8 bases left in between. Germline CDR1 reads MNHEY; CDR2 reads SVGAGI. CDR3 sequence: CASSSDGYNEQFF. CDR3 in DNA: TGTGCCAGCAGTTCCGACGGATACAATGAGCAGTTCTTC.

Details on this clonotype: Given a much more abundant clone one base away, this may be a read error. The chain carries TRBV28 and TRBJ1-6, with a tentative D call TRBD1 (6 bases). The CDR3 sequence is 15 residues long. CDR1 and CDR2 from the germline V gene are MDHEN and SYDVKM. DNA of the CDR3: TGTGCCAGCAGAGGACGGGGGGCGGGGAATTCACCCCCCCACTTT. Its translation: CASRGRGAGNSPPHF.

This clonotype has more than one count but fewer than ten. This chain connects TRBV4-1 to TRBJ1-2; 9 bases agree with TRBD1. The J segment lost 2 bases and the V segment lost 3 bases, leaving 19 bases of the junction unmatched. This CDR3 contains 20 residues. From germline, CDR1 is MGHRA and CDR2 YSYEKL. The chain's CDR3 is CASSQGGSGTGSFRNYGYTF. The CDR3 DNA reads TGCGCCAGCAGCCAGGGGGGGTCCGGGACAGGGTCTTTCAGGAACTATGGCTACACCTTC.

As concerns this clonotype: At one end, the junction sequence differs from germline, possibly due to a read error. The rearrangement uses TRBV7-7 and TRBJ2-1; weak D call: TRBD2 (6 bases). CDR3 size: 16 residues. Germline V gene data show CDR1 as SSHAT and CDR2 as FNYEAQ (reference sequence). CDR3 nucleotide sequence: TGTGCTAGCAGCCAAACTAGCTATAGCTCCTACAATGAGCAGTTCTTC. It yields the protein CASSQTSYSSYNEQFF.

V and J are TRBV20-1 and TRBJ2-3; D remains unclear. The CDR3 spans 15 residues. The V gene's germline CDR1 is DFQATT and CDR2 SNEGSKA (reference sequence). Trimming stripped 0 bases from V and 3 bases from J, with 13 bases between. CDR3 DNA: TGCAGTGCTAGAGATCCGAAAACAAGAACAGATACGCAGTATTTT. Residues: CSARDPKTRTDTQYF.

This clonotype has at least ten counts. This chain uses TRBV20-1 with TRBJ1-5; no clear D gene. This CDR3 comprises 13 residues. Germline CDR1 reads DFQATT; CDR2 reads SNEGSKA (reference sequence). V lost 4 bases, J lost 4 bases, and 11 bases lay in between. This CDR3 reads CSAISSRNQPQHF. CDR3 nucleotide sequence: TGCAGTGCTATAAGCAGCAGGAATCAGCCCCAGCATTTT.

Comment on this clonotype: One base away lies a much larger clone, so this may be a sequencing read error. V usage is TRBV20-1 and J usage is TRBJ2-5; 7 bases fit TRBD2. Germline V lookup: CDR1 DFQATT, CDR2 SNEGSKA (reference sequence). This CDR3 region has 18 residues. J was trimmed by 5 bases and V by 1 base; bases with no gene match: 19. CDR3 region: CSARGPVRGSLREETQYF. The CDR3 region has the DNA TGCAGTGCTAGAGGGCCTGTGCGGGGGAGCCTCCGGGAGGAGACCCAGTACTTC.

This clonotype has a count of ten or more. CDR3 region: CAATREGTSGYTF. The CDR3 coding sequence is TGTGCCGCAACGCGGGAAGGGACGAGTGGCTACACCTTC. This chain links TRBV6-5 with TRBJ1-2; D might be TRBD1 (5 bases). The germline gives CDR1 MNHEY, CDR2 SVGAGI. The CDR3 extends over 13 amino acids. Trimming took 11 bases from V and 7 from J, leaving 20 bases between them.

As concerns this clonotype: A read error is possible here, since a much larger clone lies one base away. The rearrangement uses TRBV29-1 and TRBJ1-1, with unresolved D. V lost 6 bases and J lost 2, with 10 bases in between. This CDR3 comprises 12 residues. From germline, CDR1 is SQVTM and CDR2 ANQGSEA. Here the CDR3 reads CSVDAQNTEAFF. CDR3 DNA sequence: TGCAGCGTAGATGCCCAAAACACTGAAGCTTTCTTT.

The table lists this clonotype with many counts. The chain has TRBV12-3 or TRBV12-4 and TRBJ1-6; 9 positions agree with TRBD1. V shed 5 bases and J 10 bases; nucleotides not matched to a gene: 12. CDR3 size: 16 residues. CDR3 region: CASSPNRRDRDSPLHF. The CDR3 region has the DNA TGTGCCAGCAGTCCAAACCGCCGGGACAGGGACTCACCCCTCCACTTT.

Regarding this clonotype: One end of the junction fails to match germline, which may point to a read error. The V and J genes are TRBV12-3 or TRBV12-4 and TRBJ2-3, with no clear D. The CDR3 runs to 15 residues. The CDR3 DNA reads TGTGCCAGCACGCTTTATAATACCCGTACAGCTACGCGGTATTTT. Encoded protein: CASTLYNTRTATRYF.